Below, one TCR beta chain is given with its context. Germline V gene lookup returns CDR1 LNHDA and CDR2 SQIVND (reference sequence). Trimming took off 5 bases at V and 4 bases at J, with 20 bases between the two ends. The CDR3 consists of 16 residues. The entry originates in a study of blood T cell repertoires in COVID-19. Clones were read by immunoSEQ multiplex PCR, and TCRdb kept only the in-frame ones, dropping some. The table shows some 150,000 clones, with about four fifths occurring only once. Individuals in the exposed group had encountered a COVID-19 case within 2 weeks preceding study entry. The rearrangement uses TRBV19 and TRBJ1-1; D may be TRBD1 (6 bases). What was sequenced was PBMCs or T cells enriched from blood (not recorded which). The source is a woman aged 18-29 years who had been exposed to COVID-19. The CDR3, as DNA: TGTGCCAGTAGTTGGGCGGGGGGGCAGACCCCCACTGAAGCTTTCTTT. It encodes CASSWAGGQTPTEAFF.